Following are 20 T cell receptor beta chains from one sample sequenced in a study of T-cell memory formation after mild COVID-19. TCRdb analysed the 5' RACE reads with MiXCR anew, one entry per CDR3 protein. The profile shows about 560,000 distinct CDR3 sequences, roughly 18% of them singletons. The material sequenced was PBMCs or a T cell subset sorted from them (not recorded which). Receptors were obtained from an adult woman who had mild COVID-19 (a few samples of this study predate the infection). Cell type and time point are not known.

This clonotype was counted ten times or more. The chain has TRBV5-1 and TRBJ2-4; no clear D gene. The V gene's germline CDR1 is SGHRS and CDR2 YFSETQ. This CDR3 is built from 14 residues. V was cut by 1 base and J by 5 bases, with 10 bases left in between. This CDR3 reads CASSLMQPENIQYF. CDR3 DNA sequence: TGCGCCAGCAGCTTGATGCAGCCGGAAAACATTCAGTACTTC.

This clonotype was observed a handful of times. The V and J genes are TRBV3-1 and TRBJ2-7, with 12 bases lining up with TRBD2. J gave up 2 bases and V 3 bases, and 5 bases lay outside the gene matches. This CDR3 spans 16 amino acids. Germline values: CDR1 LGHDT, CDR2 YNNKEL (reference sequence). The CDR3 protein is CASSHIGLAGPYEQYF. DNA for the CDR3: TGTGCCAGCAGCCACATCGGACTAGCGGGACCCTACGAGCAGTACTTC.

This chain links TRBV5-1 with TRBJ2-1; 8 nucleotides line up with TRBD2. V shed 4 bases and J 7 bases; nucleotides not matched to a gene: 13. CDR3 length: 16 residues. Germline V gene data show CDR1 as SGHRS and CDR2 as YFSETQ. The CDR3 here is CASSLRSGGQGNEQFF. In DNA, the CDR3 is TGCGCCAGCAGCCTACGAAGCGGGGGCCAGGGGAATGAGCAGTTCTTC.

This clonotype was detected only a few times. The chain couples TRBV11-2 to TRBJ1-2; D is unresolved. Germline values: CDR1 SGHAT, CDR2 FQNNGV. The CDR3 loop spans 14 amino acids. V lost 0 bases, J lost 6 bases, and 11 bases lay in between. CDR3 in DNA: TGTGCCAGCAGCTTAGATTGGGGATCTGATGGCTACACCTTC. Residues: CASSLDWGSDGYTF.

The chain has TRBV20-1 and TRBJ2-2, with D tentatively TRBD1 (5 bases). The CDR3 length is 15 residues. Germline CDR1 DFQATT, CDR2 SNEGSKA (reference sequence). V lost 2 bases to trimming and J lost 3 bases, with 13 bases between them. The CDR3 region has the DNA TGCAGTGCTAGAAAACGCCAGGGCGACACCGGGGAGCTGTTTTTT. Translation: CSARKRQGDTGELFF.

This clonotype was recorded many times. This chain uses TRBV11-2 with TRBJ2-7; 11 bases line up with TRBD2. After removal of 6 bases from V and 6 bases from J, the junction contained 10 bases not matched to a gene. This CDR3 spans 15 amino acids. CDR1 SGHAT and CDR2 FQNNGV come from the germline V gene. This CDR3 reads CASRAGTSGSGEQYF. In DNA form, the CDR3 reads TGTGCCAGCAGGGCCGGGACTAGCGGCTCGGGCGAGCAGTACTTC. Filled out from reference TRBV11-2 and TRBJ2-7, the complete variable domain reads EAGVAQSPRYKIIEKRQSVAFWCNPISGHATLYWYQQILGQGPKLLIQFQNNGVVDDSQLPKDRFSAERLKGVDSTLKIQPAKLEDSAVYLCASRAGTSGSGEQYFGPGTRLTVT.

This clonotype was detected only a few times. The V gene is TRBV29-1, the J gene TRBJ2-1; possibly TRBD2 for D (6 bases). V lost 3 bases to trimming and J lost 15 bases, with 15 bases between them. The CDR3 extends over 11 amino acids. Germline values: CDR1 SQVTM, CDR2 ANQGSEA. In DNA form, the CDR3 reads TGCAGCGTTGAGCCCTTGGTCGGGGGGTTCTTC. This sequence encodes CSVEPLVGGFF.

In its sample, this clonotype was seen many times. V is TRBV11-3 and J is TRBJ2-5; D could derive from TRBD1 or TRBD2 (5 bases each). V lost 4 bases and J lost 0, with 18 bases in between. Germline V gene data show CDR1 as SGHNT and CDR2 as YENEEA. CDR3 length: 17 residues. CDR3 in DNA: TGTGCCAGCAGCTCTTATTCCGGGGACCGCAACCAAGAGACCCAGTACTTC. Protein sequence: CASSSYSGDRNQETQYF.

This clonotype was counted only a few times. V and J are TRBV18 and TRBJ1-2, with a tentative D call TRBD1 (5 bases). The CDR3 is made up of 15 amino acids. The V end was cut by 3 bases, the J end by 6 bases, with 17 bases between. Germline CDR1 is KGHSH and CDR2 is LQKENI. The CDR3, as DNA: TGTGCCAGCTCACCGATGGGGCAGACCTATGATGGCTACACCTTC. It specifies CASSPMGQTYDGYTF.

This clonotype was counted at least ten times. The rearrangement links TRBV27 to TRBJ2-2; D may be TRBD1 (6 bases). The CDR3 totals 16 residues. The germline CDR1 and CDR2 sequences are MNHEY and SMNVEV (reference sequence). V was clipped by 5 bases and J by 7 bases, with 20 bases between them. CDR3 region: CASSGTQGTYSGELFF. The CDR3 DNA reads TGTGCCAGCAGTGGAACTCAGGGGACCTACAGCGGGGAGCTGTTTTTT.

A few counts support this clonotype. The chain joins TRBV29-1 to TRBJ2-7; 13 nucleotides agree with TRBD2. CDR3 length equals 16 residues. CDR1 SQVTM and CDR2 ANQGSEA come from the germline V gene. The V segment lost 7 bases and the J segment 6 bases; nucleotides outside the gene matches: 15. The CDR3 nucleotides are TGCAGCGCCAGGACTAGCGGGAGAGTCAGGGGCCCCGAGCAGTACTTC. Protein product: CSARTSGRVRGPEQYF.

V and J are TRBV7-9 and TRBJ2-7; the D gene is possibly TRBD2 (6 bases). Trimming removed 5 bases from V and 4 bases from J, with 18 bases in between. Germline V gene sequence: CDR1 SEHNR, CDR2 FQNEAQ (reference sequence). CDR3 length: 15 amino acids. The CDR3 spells CASSPEAAGSYEQYF. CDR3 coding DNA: TGTGCCAGCAGCCCCGAGGCGGCGGGGTCTTACGAGCAGTACTTC.

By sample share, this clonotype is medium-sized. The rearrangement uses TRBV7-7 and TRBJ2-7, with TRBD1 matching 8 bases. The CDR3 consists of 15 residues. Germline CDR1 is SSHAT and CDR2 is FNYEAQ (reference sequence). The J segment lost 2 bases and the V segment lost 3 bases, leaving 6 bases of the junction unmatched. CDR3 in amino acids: CASSFGQGDTYEQYF. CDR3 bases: TGTGCCAGCAGCTTCGGACAGGGAGATACCTACGAGCAGTACTTC.

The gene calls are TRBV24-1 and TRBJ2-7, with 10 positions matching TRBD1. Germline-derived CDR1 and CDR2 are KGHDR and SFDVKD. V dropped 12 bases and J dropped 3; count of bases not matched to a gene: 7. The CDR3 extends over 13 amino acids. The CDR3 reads CAPRGQGSYEQYF. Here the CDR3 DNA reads TGTGCCCCCCGGGGACAGGGGAGCTACGAGCAGTACTTC.

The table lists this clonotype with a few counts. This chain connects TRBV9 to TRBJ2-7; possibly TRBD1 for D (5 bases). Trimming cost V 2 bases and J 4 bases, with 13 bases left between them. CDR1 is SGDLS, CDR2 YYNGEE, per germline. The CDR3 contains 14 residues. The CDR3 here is CASSVSSGPYEQYF. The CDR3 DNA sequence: TGTGCCAGCAGCGTCTCGTCAGGGCCGTACGAGCAGTACTTC.

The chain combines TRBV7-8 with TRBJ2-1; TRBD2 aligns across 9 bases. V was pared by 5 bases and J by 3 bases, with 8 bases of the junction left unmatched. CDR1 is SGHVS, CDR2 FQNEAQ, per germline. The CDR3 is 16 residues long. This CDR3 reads CASSLRAGGLYNEQFF. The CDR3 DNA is TGTGCCAGCAGCCTTCGAGCGGGAGGCCTCTACAATGAGCAGTTCTTC.

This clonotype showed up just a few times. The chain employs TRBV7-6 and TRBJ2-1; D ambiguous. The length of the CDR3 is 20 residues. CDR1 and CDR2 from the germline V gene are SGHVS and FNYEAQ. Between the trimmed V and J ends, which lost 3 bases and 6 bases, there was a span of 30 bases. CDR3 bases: TGTGCCAGCAGCTTTTCCCCCGCGATATACGACCCCGTGCCTCTCAATGAGCAGTTCTTC. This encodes CASSFSPAIYDPVPLNEQFF.

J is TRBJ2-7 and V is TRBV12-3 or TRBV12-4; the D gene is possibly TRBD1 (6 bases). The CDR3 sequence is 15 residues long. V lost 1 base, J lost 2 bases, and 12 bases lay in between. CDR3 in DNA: TGTGCCAGCAGTTTAGGCAGGGGCTCTACCTACGAGCAGTACTTC. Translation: CASSLGRGSTYEQYF.

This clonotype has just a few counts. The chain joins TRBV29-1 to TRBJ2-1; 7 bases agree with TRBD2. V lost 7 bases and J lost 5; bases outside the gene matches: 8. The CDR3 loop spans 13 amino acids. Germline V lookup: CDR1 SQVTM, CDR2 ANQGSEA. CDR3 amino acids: CSARDYSDNEQFF. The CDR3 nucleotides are TGCAGCGCTCGGGACTATTCAGACAATGAGCAGTTCTTC.

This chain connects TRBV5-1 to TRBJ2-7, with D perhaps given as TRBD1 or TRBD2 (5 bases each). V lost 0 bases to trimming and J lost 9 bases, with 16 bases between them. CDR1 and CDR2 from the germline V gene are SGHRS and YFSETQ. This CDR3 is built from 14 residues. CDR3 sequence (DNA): TGCGCCAGCAGCTTGGTGGCAGGGAGAGTTCGGCAGTACTTC. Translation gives CASSLVAGRVRQYF.